A selection of T cell receptor beta chains follows, all from one sample in a study of T-cell memory formation after mild COVID-19. A single record per CDR3 protein comes from TCRdb applying MiXCR to the 5' RACE reads. Of 65,000 to 90,000 distinct CDR3 sequences detected, over 11% appear once; the ten largest clones hold 30% to 35%. The sequencing input was PBMCs or a T cell subset sorted from them (not recorded which). The source of these receptors is an adult woman who had mild COVID-19 (a few samples of this study predate the infection). Cell type and time point are not known. CDR3s include the opening cysteine and the closing phenylalanine or tryptophan. The order of the fields is D gene, CDR3 length, V gene, J gene, clone size, CDR3 protein, CDR3 DNA. D genes are given only for firm matches. Clone size is shown for a subset of rows, as once, few, many or a class of expanded clone.

>TRBD1|19|TRBV10-3|TRBJ1-3|.
CAISGTGGFYSNSGNTIYF
TGTGCCATCAGTGGGACAGGGGGCTTTTATTCCAACTCTGGAAACACCATATATTTT
>TRBD2|16|TRBV7-2|TRBJ2-1|few
CASSHSTGGPYNEQFF
TGTGCCAGCAGCCACTCTACGGGGGGGCCCTACAATGAGCAGTTCTTC
>.|13|TRBV5-4|TRBJ1-2|.
CASKDGINYGYTF
TGTGCCAGCAAGGACGGAATTAACTATGGCTACACCTTC
>TRBD1|15|TRBV19|TRBJ1-6|few
CASWGAGQGFSPLHF
TGTGCCAGTTGGGGTGCGGGACAGGGGTTTTCACCCCTCCACTTT
>TRBD1|15|TRBV27|TRBJ2-7|few
CASSPQGAFSYEQYF
TGTGCCAGCAGTCCTCAGGGGGCGTTCTCCTACGAGCAGTACTTC
>.|13|TRBV6-5|TRBJ1-2|.
CASSWGLNYGYTF
TGTGCCAGCAGCTGGGGACTGAACTATGGCTACACCTTC
>TRBD1|14|TRBV5-1|TRBJ2-7|few
CASSSGQGAGEQYF
TGCGCCAGCAGCTCGGGACAGGGGGCAGGCGAGCAGTACTTC
>TRBD1|16|TRBV7-9|TRBJ2-4|few
CASSLTGGIGKNIQYF
TGTGCCAGCAGCCTTACAGGGGGCATTGGCAAAAACATTCAGTACTTC
>.|11|TRBV29-1|TRBJ1-1|.
CSAISGPEAFF
TGCAGCGCCATTTCAGGGCCTGAAGCTTTCTTT
>TRBD2|18|TRBV4-1|TRBJ2-2|few
CASSHPGEGPIYTGELFF
TGCGCCAGCAGCCACCCTGGGGAGGGACCAATTTACACCGGGGAGCTGTTTTTT
>.|13|TRBV18|TRBJ2-1|.
CASSPLGDNEQFF
TGTGCCAGCTCACCACTAGGGGACAATGAGCAGTTCTTC
>.|17|TRBV3-1|TRBJ2-2|many
CASSHGLGQLDTGELFF
TGTGCCAGCAGCCACGGTTTGGGTCAGCTTGACACCGGGGAGCTGTTTTTT
>.|18|TRBV24-1|TRBJ2-1|few
CATSDLPLASEKGNEQFF
TGTGCCACCAGTGATTTGCCGTTGGCTAGCGAGAAGGGGAATGAGCAGTTCTTC
>.|16|TRBV6-2/TRBV6-3|TRBJ2-3|few
CASSYRDGEYTDTQYF
TGTGCCAGCAGTTACCGGGACGGAGAATACACAGATACGCAGTATTTT
>.|14|TRBV5-5|TRBJ1-2|.
CASSLDTSYYGYTF
TGTGCCAGCAGCCTGGACACTTCCTATTATGGCTACACCTTC
>TRBD1|15|TRBV6-5|TRBJ1-4|few
CASSRTGSTNEKLFF
TGTGCCAGCAGTAGGACAGGGTCTACTAATGAAAAACTGTTTTTT